The next 18 T cell receptor beta chains were all read from a single sample in a study of T cells in Graves' hyperthyroidism and ophthalmopathy. Amplified TCR beta CDR3 regions came from RNA transcripts. When the TCR CDR3 underwent first-round RT-PCR, the HTBI primer set was used. TCRdb itself ran the multiplex PCR reads through MiXCR, one entry per CDR3 protein. The sample consists of roughly 500,000 distinct CDR3 sequences, around 46% of them appearing once. Material for sequencing was peripheral blood or thyroid tissue (not recorded which). The source is an adult woman with Graves' disease, either hyperthyroidism or ophthalmopathy (not recorded which).

At least ten counts were recorded for this clonotype. The chain recombines TRBV14 with TRBJ2-2; D unresolved. V gave up 1 base and J gave up 7 bases, with 13 bases separating them. There are 15 residues in the CDR3. Looked up from germline, CDR1 is SGHDN and CDR2 is FVKESK. The CDR3 coding sequence is TGTGCCAGCAGCCAAGCGCGTCCCGGAGTCGGGGAGCTGTTTTTT. Its protein is CASSQARPGVGELFF.

The sample holds many counts of this clonotype. The rearrangement joins TRBV18 to TRBJ2-5; tentative D call: TRBD1 (5 bases). The CDR3 is 15 residues long. Per the germline V gene, CDR1 is KGHSH and CDR2 is LQKENI. V was trimmed by 3 bases and J by 4 bases, leaving 15 bases between them. CDR3 in DNA: TGTGCCAGCTCACCGTCATCTAGGGGCGGAGAGACCCAGTACTTC. This translates into CASSPSSRGGETQYF.

The V call is TRBV18, the J call TRBJ2-7; D gene uncertain. Trimming took 3 bases from V and 4 from J, leaving 16 bases between them. The CDR3 consists of 15 residues. From germline, CDR1 is KGHSH and CDR2 LQKENI. The CDR3 nucleotides read TGTGCCAGCTCACCTTCCGGACCATGGGGATACGAGCAGTACTTC. Translation gives CASSPSGPWGYEQYF.

As for this clonotype: A read error may produce the germline difference seen at one junction end. V is TRBV5-5 and J is TRBJ1-2; D gene unclear. Germline V gives CDR1 SGHKS, CDR2 YYEKEE (reference sequence). The CDR3 extends over 15 amino acids. The CDR3 sequence is CASSRAGGINQLSTF. DNA for the CDR3: TGTGCCAGCAGCCGAGCCGGTGGGATCAACCAGCTCTCTACTTTC.

Of note for this clonotype: The junction departs from the called germline gene at one end, perhaps through a read error. The rearrangement uses TRBV5-1 and TRBJ2-7, with a tentative D call TRBD2 (5 bases). This CDR3 contains 14 residues. Germline V gene sequence: CDR1 SGHRS, CDR2 YFSETQ. The CDR3 loop reads CASSEEESSYEQYF. CDR3 bases: TGTGCCAGCAGCGAGGAGGAGAGCTCCTACGAGCAGTACTTC.

At least ten counts were recorded for this clonotype. This chain connects TRBV4-1 to TRBJ1-2; D is perhaps TRBD1 (5 bases). The CDR3 runs 19 residues. Germline assignment: CDR1 MGHRA and CDR2 YSYEKL. Trimming removed 0 bases from V and 3 bases from J, with 23 bases in between. CDR3 loop: CASSQEKSGGTSKDYGYTF. For the CDR3, the DNA is TGCGCCAGCAGCCAAGAAAAGAGTGGGGGGACCAGTAAGGACTATGGCTACACCTTC.

This chain connects TRBV28 to TRBJ2-7; D perhaps matches TRBD2 (5 bases). Trimming left V 2 bases short and J 6 bases short, with 11 bases between. Germline V gene data show CDR1 as MDHEN and CDR2 as SYDVKM. The CDR3 totals 13 residues. The CDR3 protein is CASSLMFGVEQYF. In DNA form, the CDR3 reads TGTGCCAGCAGTTTAATGTTCGGGGTCGAGCAGTACTTC.

Remarks on this clonotype: The junction departs from the called germline gene at one end, perhaps through a read error. The chain has TRBV7-2 and TRBJ1-2; D call uncertain. Germline V gene lookup returns CDR1 SGHTA and CDR2 FQGNSA. The CDR3 is made up of 14 amino acids. The CDR3 reads CASSQNLTNYGYTF. As DNA, the CDR3 is TGCGCCAGCAGCCAGAATCTCACAAACTATGGCTACACCTTC.

This clonotype was detected many times. The chain has TRBV20-1 and TRBJ1-1; D is undetermined. The ends were cut back, 3 bases at V and 0 bases at J, with 11 bases in the middle. The CDR3 has 14 residues. CDR1 DFQATT and CDR2 SNEGSKA come from the germline V gene (reference sequence). CDR3 bases: TGCAGTGCTAGGGATTACAGACTGAACACTGAAGCTTTCTTT. Amino acid sequence: CSARDYRLNTEAFF.

The chain has TRBV6-6 and TRBJ2-5; TRBD2 matches at 8 bases. Germline V gene sequence: CDR1 MNHNY, CDR2 SVGAGI (reference sequence). Losses at the gene ends were 2 bases for V and 4 bases for J; bases not matched to a gene: 9. This CDR3 spans 16 amino acids. The CDR3: CASSYRTSGVGETQYF. The CDR3 region has the DNA TGTGCCAGCAGTTACCGTACTAGCGGTGTGGGAGAGACCCAGTACTTC.

This chain joins TRBV20-1 and TRBJ1-1; D unresolved. CDR3 length: 12 amino acids. V shed 0 bases and J shed 7 bases, with 9 bases lying between them. Looked up from germline, CDR1 is DFQATT and CDR2 is SNEGSKA (reference sequence). In nucleotides, the CDR3 is TGCAGTGCTAGAGATAGGGCAGGTGAAGCTTTCTTT. It translates to CSARDRAGEAFF.

In its sample, this clonotype was seen many times. The genes are TRBV10-1 and TRBJ2-5; 8 positions agree with TRBD2. V lost 6 bases and J lost 5; bases outside the gene matches: 8. There are 14 residues in the CDR3. Per germline, CDR1 WNHNN and CDR2 SYGVQD (reference sequence). The CDR3 sequence is CASRNGTRCETQYF. CDR3 coding DNA: TGCGCCAGCAGAAACGGGACTAGATGTGAGACCCAGTACTTC.

This clonotype appeared once. The CDR3 reads CASSVGTGGGKLFF. The DNA of the CDR3 is TGTGCCAGCAGCGTAGGGACTGGAGGAGGAAAACTGTTTTTT. The chain recombines TRBV9 with TRBJ1-4; the D is unclear. Trimming removed 0 bases from V and 10 bases from J, with 13 bases in between. CDR3 length: 14 amino acids. The germline V gene encodes CDR1 SGDLS and CDR2 YYNGEE.

The V and J genes are TRBV7-9 and TRBJ2-3, with D possibly TRBD1 on 6 matching bases. Germline V gene data show CDR1 as SEHNR and CDR2 as FQNEAQ (reference sequence). The CDR3 loop spans 15 amino acids. The V gene lost 5 bases and the J gene lost 1 base, with 13 bases spanning the gap. The CDR3 is CASSPTGSGTDTQYF. CDR3 DNA: TGTGCCAGCAGCCCCACAGGGAGTGGCACAGATACGCAGTATTTT.

The chain combines TRBV9 with TRBJ2-5; 13 bases align to TRBD2. The DNA end is more similar to TRBJ2-7, so the J call may be wrong. CDR1 is SGDLS, CDR2 YYNGEE, per germline. The CDR3 is 20 amino acids. In DNA, the CDR3 is TGTGCCAGCAGCGTAGGTCCGGGACTAGCGGGACGAAGCGACGTCAACGAGCAGTACTTC. This codes for CASSVGPGLAGRSDVNEQYF.

The genes are TRBV7-9 and TRBJ1-3; D gene unclear. The V gene lost 8 bases and the J gene lost 8 bases, with 10 bases spanning the gap. This CDR3 has 11 residues. CDR1 is SEHNR and CDR2 is FQNEAQ in the germline V gene (reference sequence). The CDR3 DNA reads TGTGCCAGCTCGGGAGTAGACACCATATATTTT. It specifies CASSGVDTIYF.

At least ten counts were recorded for this clonotype. J is TRBJ2-7 and V is TRBV9, with TRBD2 identical over 10 bases. In germline, CDR1 is SGDLS, CDR2 YYNGEE. Unmatched junction bases numbered 7, after V lost 4 bases and J lost 6 bases. CDR3 size: 14 residues. Written as DNA, the CDR3 is TGTGCCAGCAGCAAGGGACTAGCGAGCGTCGAGCAGTACTTC. Protein: CASSKGLASVEQYF.

This sequence joins TRBV5-1 and TRBJ1-2; D is unresolved. Germline V gene data show CDR1 as SGHRS and CDR2 as YFSETQ. There are 11 residues in the CDR3. V lost 3 bases and J lost 11, with 11 bases in between. The CDR3 loop is CASSSPKGYTF. Written as DNA, the CDR3 is TGCGCCAGCAGCTCACCCAAGGGTTACACCTTC.